This record looks at one T cell receptor (beta chain) sequence and its context. Its antigen is currently unknown. The CDR3 has 14 residues. The germline gives CDR1 DFQATT, CDR2 SNEGSKA (reference sequence). With 3 bases clipped from V and 7 bases from J, the junction kept 6 bases outside the gene matches. The data were taken from a study of vaccination and CD4 T cells after COVID-19. The overall study: Post-diagnosis, post-COVID samples were collected after a median around 100 days, ranging 35 to 161. Overlapping spike peptides of SARS-CoV-2, HCoV-NL63, HCoV-OC43 and HCoV-229E stimulated the cells. Control cultures used a CEFX viral epitope pool, an HIV-1 Nef peptide pool, or no peptide.

Treatment given: roughly nine-day PBMC culture with coronavirus spike peptide pools or control peptides (ViraFEST assay). In the ViraFEST assay, peptide-pool expansion preceded TCR sequencing of expanded clonotypes. Researchers used the Oncomine TCR Beta short-read assay to sequence DNA from cultured CD4+ T cells. TCRdb analysed the PCR reads with MiXCR anew, one entry per CDR3 protein. The table has about 18,000 distinct CDR3 sequences, 45% to 70% seen once. The sample was CD4+ T cells from blood, cultured in vitro. The receptor was isolated from a human donor who had recovered from COVID-19. The chain joins TRBV20-1 to TRBJ2-1; 10 bases are a match to TRBD1. CDR3 region: CSASERTGGNEQFF. CDR3 nucleotides: TGCAGTGCTAGCGAGCGGACAGGGGGGAATGAGCAGTTCTTC.